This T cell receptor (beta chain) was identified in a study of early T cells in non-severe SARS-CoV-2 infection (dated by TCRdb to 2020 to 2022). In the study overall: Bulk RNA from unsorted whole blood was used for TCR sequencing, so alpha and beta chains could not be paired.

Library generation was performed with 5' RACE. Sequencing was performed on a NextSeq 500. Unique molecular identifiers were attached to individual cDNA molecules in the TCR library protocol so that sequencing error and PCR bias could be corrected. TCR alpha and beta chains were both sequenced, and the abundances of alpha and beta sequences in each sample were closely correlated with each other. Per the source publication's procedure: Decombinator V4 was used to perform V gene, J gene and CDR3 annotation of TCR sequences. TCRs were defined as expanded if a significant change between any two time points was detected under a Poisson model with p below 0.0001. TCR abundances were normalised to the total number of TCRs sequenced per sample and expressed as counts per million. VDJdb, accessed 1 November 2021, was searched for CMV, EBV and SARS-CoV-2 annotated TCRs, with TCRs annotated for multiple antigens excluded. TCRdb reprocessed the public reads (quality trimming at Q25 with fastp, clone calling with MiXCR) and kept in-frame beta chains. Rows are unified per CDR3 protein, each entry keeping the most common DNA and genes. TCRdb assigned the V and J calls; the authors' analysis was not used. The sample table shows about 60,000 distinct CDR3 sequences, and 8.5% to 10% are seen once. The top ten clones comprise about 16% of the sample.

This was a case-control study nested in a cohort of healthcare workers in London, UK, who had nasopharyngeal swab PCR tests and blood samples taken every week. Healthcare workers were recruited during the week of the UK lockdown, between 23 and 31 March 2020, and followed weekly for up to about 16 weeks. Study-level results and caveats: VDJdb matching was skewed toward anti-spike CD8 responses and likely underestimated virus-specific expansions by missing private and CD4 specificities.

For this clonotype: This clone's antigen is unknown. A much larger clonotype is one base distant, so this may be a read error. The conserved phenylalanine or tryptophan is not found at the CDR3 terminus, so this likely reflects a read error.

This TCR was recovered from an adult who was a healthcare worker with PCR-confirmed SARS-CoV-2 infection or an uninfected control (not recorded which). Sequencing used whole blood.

This receptor carries the CDR3 CASTPTRDRPLHY. The nucleotide sequence is given as TGTGCCAGCACCCCAACCCGGGACAGGCCCCTCCACTAT. The chain links TRBV28 with TRBJ1-6; a stretch of 8 junction bases matches TRBD1. As encoded in the germline V gene, CDR1 is MDHEN while CDR2 is SYDVKM. The CDR3 length is 13 residues, termini included. Of the read, only the CDR3 DNA is kept; its 39 bases are in frame from base 1. From V the trimming removes 7 bases and from J it removes 13 bases, while the gene matches leave 9 bases of the junction unaccounted for.